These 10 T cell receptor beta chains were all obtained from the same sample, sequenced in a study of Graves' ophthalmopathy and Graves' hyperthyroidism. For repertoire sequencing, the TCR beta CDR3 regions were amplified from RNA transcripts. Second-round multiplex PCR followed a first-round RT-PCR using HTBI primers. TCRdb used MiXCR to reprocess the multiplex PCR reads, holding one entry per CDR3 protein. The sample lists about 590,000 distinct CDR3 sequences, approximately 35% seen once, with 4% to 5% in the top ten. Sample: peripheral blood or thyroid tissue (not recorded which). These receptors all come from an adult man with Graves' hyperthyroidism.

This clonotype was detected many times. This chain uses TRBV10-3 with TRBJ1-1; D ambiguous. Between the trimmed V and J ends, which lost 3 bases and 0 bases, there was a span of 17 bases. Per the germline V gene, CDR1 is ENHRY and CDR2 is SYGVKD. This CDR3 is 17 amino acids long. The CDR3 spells CAISDFWDRLMNTEAFF. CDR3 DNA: TGTGCCATCAGTGACTTCTGGGATCGACTCATGAACACTGAAGCTTTCTTT.

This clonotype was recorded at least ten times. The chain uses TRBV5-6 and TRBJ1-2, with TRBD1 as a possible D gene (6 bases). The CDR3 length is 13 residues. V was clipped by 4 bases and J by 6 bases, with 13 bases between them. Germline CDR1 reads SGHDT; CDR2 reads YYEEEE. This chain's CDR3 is CASSIQGVDGYTF. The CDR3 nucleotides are TGTGCCAGCAGCATACAGGGAGTCGATGGCTACACCTTC.

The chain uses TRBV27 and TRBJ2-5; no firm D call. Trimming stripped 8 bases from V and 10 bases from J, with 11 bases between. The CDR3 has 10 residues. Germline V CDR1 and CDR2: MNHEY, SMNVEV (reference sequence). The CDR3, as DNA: TGTGCCAGCCCACCCGGCGACCAGTACTTC. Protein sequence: CASPPGDQYF.

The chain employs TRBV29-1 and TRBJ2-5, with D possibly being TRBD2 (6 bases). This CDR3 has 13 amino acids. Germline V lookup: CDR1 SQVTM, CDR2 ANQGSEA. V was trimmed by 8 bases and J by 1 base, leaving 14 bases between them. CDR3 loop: CSLGAGFQETQYF. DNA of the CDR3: TGCAGCTTAGGAGCGGGCTTCCAAGAGACCCAGTACTTC.

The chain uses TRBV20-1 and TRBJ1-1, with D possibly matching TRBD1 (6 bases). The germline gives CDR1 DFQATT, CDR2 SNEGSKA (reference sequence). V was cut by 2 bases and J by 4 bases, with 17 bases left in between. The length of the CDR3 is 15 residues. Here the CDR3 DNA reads TGCAGTGCTAGATACCCGGGGGCATTTGGCACTGAAGCTTTCTTT. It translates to CSARYPGAFGTEAFF.

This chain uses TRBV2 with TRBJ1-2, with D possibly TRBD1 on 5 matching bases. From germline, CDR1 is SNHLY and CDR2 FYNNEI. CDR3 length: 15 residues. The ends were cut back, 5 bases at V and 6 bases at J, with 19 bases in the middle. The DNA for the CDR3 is TGTGCCAGCAGTTACGGGGGAGAATTGCAGGATGGCTACACCTTC. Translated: CASSYGGELQDGYTF. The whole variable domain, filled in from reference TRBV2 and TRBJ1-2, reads EPEVTQTPSHQVTQMGQEVILRCVPISNHLYFYWYRQILGQKVEFLVSFYNNEISEKSEIFDDQFSVERPDGSNFTLKIRSTKLEDSAMYFCASSYGGELQDGYTFGSGTRLTVV.

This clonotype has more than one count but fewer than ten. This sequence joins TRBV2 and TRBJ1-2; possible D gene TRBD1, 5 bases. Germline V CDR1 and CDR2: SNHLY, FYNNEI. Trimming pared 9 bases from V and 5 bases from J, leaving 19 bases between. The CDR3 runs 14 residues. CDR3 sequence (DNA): TGTGCCAGGACGGACGACAGCGGGGGGTATGGCTACACCTTC. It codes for CARTDDSGGYGYTF.

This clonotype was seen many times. This CDR3 is CASSLRGQGGSGNTIYF. The CDR3 nucleotides read TGTGCCAGCAGTTTGAGGGGTCAGGGTGGGTCTGGAAACACCATATATTTT. The rearrangement links TRBV12-3 or TRBV12-4 to TRBJ1-3, with D perhaps matching TRBD1 (5 bases). The CDR3 sequence is 17 residues long. Trimming shortened V by 3 bases and J by 1 base, and 16 bases separated the two germline ends.

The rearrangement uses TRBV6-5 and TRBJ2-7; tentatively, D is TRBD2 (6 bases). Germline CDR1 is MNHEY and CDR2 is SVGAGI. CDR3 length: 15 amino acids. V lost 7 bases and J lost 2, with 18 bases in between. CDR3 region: CASTHEGLPPYEQYF. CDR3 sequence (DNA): TGTGCCAGCACCCACGAGGGACTGCCGCCCTACGAGCAGTACTTC.

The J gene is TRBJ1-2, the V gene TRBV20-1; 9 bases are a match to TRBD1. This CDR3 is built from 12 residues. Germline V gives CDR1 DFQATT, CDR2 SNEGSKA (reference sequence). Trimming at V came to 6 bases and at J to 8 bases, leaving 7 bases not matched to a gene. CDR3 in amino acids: CSAPDRGRGYTF. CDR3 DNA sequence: TGCAGTGCGCCGGACAGGGGAAGGGGCTACACCTTC.